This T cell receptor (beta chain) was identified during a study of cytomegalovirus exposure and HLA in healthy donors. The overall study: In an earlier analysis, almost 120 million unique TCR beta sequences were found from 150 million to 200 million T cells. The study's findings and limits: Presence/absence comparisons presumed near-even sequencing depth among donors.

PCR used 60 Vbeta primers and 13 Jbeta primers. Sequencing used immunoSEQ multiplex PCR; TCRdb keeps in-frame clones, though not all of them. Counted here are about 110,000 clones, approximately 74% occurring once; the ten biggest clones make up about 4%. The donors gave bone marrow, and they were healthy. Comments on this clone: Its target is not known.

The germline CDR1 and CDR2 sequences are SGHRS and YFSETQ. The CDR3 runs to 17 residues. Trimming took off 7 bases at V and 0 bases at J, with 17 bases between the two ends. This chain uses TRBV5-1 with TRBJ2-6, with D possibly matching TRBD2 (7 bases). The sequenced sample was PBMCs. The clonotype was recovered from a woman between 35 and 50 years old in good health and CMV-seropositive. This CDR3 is CASGRGGRSSGANVLTF. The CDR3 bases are TGCGCCAGCGGTAGGGGGGGTCGCAGCTCTGGGGCCAACGTCCTGACTTTC.